This T cell receptor beta chain was sequenced for a study of blood T cell repertoires in COVID-19. Background on the study: Spain, Italy and the United States supplied samples that represented acute and convalescent COVID-19. T cells, B-cell-depleted T cells, or PBMCs supplied cDNA or gDNA.

Data came from immunoSEQ multiplex PCR; TCRdb stores just in-frame clones and leaves some out. In the table there are roughly 150,000 clones, more than 80% of which are singletons. Ages ranged from about 18 to 89 years, with residence in more than 20 US areas. Cohort 3 donors were reported recovered after two negative PCRs, clearance, or symptom resolution. The germline gives CDR1 MNHEY, CDR2 SVGAGI. The CDR3 sequence is 15 residues long. V dropped 6 bases and J dropped 0; count of bases not matched to a gene: 6. Input material: PBMCs or T cells enriched from blood (not recorded which). The chain carries TRBV6-5 and TRBJ1-2; the match to TRBD1 covers 8 bases. This clonotype was sampled from a man aged 50 to 59 who had recovered from COVID-19. The CDR3 sequence is CASSPGTGANYGYTF. Here the CDR3 DNA reads TGTGCCAGCAGCCCAGGGACAGGAGCTAACTATGGCTACACCTTC.